The source of this T cell receptor beta chain is a study of blood T cell repertoires in COVID-19. The wider study: COVID-19 samples from acute and convalescent phases originated in the United States, Italy and Spain. From T cells, B-cell-depleted T cells, or PBMCs came the material, which was cDNA or gDNA.

CDR1 is SGDLS and CDR2 is YYNGEE in the germline V gene. V gave up 0 bases and J gave up 3 bases, with 9 bases separating them. The CDR3 is 15 amino acids. TCRdb's copy holds only in-frame clones and misses some; the assay was immunoSEQ multiplex PCR. The table records 95,000 to 150,000 clones, approximately 87% of them present only once. The clonotype originates from a man over 45 with acute or convalescent COVID-19. The source material was peripheral blood. The V and J genes are TRBV9 and TRBJ2-2; D unclear. The CDR3 DNA reads TGTGCCAGCAGCGTAGCTGCGAGCGACACCGGGGAGCTGTTTTTT. Residues: CASSVAASDTGELFF.